This T cell receptor beta chain comes out of a study of beta chain features in type 1 diabetes. This clone showed up many times. Its cognate antigen is unknown. Donors underwent one heparinised blood draw, around 100 mL on average. Researchers reported sorting CD4+ naive, central memory, regulatory and stem cell-like memory cells via CD45RO/CCR7/CD25/CD127/CD95/CD27. Germline CDR1 is SGHTA and CDR2 is FQGNSA. CDR3 length: 13 residues. With 5 bases removed from V and 0 bases from J, the gap between germline ends came to 8 bases. The investigators reverse transcribed all of the isolated RNA, so they sequenced expressed TCRB transcripts. Sequenced by immunoSEQ multiplex PCR; TCRdb stores in-frame clones only, minus some. The top ten hold approximately 1.3% of the sample, which has 140,000 to 150,000 clones, 10% seen once. Regarding the study as a whole: Sequencing from cDNA could over-represent high-TCR-expressing cells.

Sequences were obtained from naive CD4+ T cells from blood. The rearrangement uses TRBV7-2 and TRBJ2-7; D unresolved. This TCR derives from a man younger than 35 in good health. The CDR3: CASSLGISYEQYF. CDR3 DNA: TGTGCCAGCAGCCTAGGTATCTCCTACGAGCAGTACTTC.